This TCR beta chain was sequenced for a study of blood T cell repertoires in COVID-19. Using immunoSEQ multiplex PCR, the repertoire was profiled, and TCRdb retains in-frame clones only, with some absent. The table has around 180,000 clones, about 84% seen once. This CDR3 has 18 amino acids. V shed 1 base and J 4 bases; nucleotides not matched to a gene: 10. Germline CDR1 reads SEHNR; CDR2 reads FQNEAQ (reference sequence). The chain joins TRBV7-9 to TRBJ2-1; 10 nucleotides align to TRBD1. The origin of this receptor is a man aged 45-65 years who had recovered from COVID-19. The sequenced sample was PBMCs or T cells enriched from blood (not recorded which). CDR3 amino acids: CASSLVRSTGGQYNEQFF. CDR3 bases: TGTGCCAGCAGCTTAGTTAGGTCGACAGGGGGCCAATACAATGAGCAGTTCTTC.